This T cell receptor (beta chain) came from a study of PD-1 blockade in classical Hodgkin lymphoma. Sequencing used immunoSEQ multiplex PCR; TCRdb keeps in-frame clones, though not all of them. This repertoire shows about 14,000 clones, roughly 84% found once; its top ten account for approximately 4.3%. Autologous stem cell transplantation was followed by relapse in every patient, and brentuximab vedotin exposure varied. With 4 bases removed from V and 2 bases from J, the gap between germline ends came to 7 bases. Germline loops: CDR1 SNHLY, CDR2 FYNNEI. This CDR3 spans 13 amino acids. This chain connects TRBV2 to TRBJ2-3; D unresolved. The TCR comes from a human donor with classical Hodgkin lymphoma. The source was peripheral blood mononuclear cells (PBMCs), collected at baseline. The CDR3 loop is CASSGSYTDTQYF. The DNA of the CDR3 is TGTGCCAGCAGTGGAAGTTACACAGATACGCAGTATTTT. The whole variable domain, remainder taken from reference TRBV2 and TRBJ2-3, is EPEVTQTPSHQVTQMGQEVILRCVPISNHLYFYWYRQILGQKVEFLVSFYNNEISEKSEIFDDQFSVERPDGSNFTLKIRSTKLEDSAMYFCASSGSYTDTQYFGPGTRLTVL.